This entry lists 22 T cell receptor beta chains sequenced from one sample in a study of Graves' ophthalmopathy and Graves' hyperthyroidism. Amplified material comprised TCR beta CDR3 regions derived from RNA transcripts. First-round RT-PCR used HTBI primers; second-round multiplex PCR followed. Each CDR3 protein gets one entry after TCRdb re-called the multiplex PCR reads with MiXCR. The data show around 520,000 distinct CDR3 sequences, with about two fifths seen just once and about 4.2% held by the top ten. Material: peripheral blood or thyroid tissue (not recorded which). The receptors here all came from an adult man with Graves' hyperthyroidism.

At least ten counts were recorded for this clonotype. The chain is built from TRBV29-1 and TRBJ1-2; TRBD1 might be the D (6 bases). The CDR3 extends over 13 amino acids. Germline values: CDR1 SQVTM, CDR2 ANQGSEA. The V end was cut by 1 base, the J end by 4 bases, with 10 bases between. CDR3 nucleotides: TGCAGCGTTGAAGTAGGGGGGTTCTATGGCTACACCTTC. Its translation is CSVEVGGFYGYTF.

Concerning this clonotype: A much larger clone differs by one base, so this may be a read error. Because the CDR3 is missing its conserved closing phenylalanine or tryptophan, this is likely a read error. The chain carries TRBV29-1 and TRBJ1-2; D is perhaps TRBD1 (5 bases). The CDR3 is 11 amino acids. The germline gives CDR1 SQVTM, CDR2 ANQGSEA. Trimming removed 7 bases at V and 6 bases at J, with 12 bases between. Here the CDR3 reads CSAPGRDGYTL. The CDR3 DNA reads as TGCAGCGCCCCAGGGAGGGATGGCTACACCCTC.

The J gene is TRBJ2-5, the V gene TRBV4-1; weak D call: TRBD2 (6 bases). Germline V CDR1 and CDR2: MGHRA, YSYEKL. The length of the CDR3 is 15 residues. Trimming took 1 base from V and 1 from J, leaving 10 bases between them. Here the CDR3 reads CASSQGPSAQETQYF. CDR3 DNA sequence: TGCGCCAGCAGCCAAGGGCCTAGCGCCCAAGAGACCCAGTACTTC.

About this clonotype itself: Its ends do not fully match the called genes, so a read error is possible. The chain carries TRBV5-1 and TRBJ1-1; weak D call: TRBD1 (5 bases). CDR1 and CDR2 from the germline V gene are SGHRS and YFSETQ. The CDR3 consists of 15 residues. This chain's CDR3 is CASSVGTVDHTEALF. The CDR3 DNA reads as TGCGCCAGCAGCGTCGGGACGGTAGACCACACTGAAGCTCTCTTT. Full variable domain (rest looked up from reference TRBV5-1 and TRBJ1-1): KAGVTQTPRYLIKTRGQQVTLSCSPISGHRSVSWYQQTPGQGLQFLFEYFSETQRNKGNFPGRFSGRQFSNSRSEMNVSTLELGDSALYLCASSVGTVDHTEALFGQGTRLTVV.

This clonotype was counted between two and nine times. The CDR3 protein is CASSLTSGTVVEQFF. CDR3 bases: TGTGCCAGCAGCTTAACTAGCGGGACCGTCGTTGAGCAGTTCTTC. This chain joins TRBV7-9 and TRBJ2-7; TRBD2 agrees at 10 bases. The DNA end favors TRBJ2-1, so the J call may be wrong. The CDR3 spans 15 residues. The germline CDR1 and CDR2 sequences are SEHNR and FQNEAQ (reference sequence).

This clonotype was recorded many times. The chain couples TRBV7-6 to TRBJ2-6; D is unresolved. Germline assignment: CDR1 SGHVS and CDR2 FNYEAQ. The V end was cut by 5 bases, the J end by 0 bases, with 5 bases between. This CDR3 is built from 14 residues. The DNA of the CDR3 is TGTGCCAGCAGCGGGATCTCTGGGGCCAACGTCCTGACTTTC. Translated, it gives CASSGISGANVLTF.

As to this clonotype: This may arise from a read error, as a much more abundant clone is one base away. This chain joins TRBV9 and TRBJ1-1; the D is unclear. CDR1 and CDR2 (germline): SGDLS, YYNGEE. The CDR3 is 15 amino acids. CDR3 protein: CAGSVVPDQNTEAFF. The CDR3 nucleotides are TGTGCCGGCAGCGTGGTCCCGGACCAGAACACTGAAGCTTTCTTT. The whole variable domain, remainder taken from reference TRBV9 and TRBJ1-1, is DSGVTQTPKHLITATGQRVTLRCSPRSGDLSVYWYQQSLDQGLQFLIQYYNGEERAKGNILERFSAQQFPDLHSELNLSSLELGDSALYFCAGSVVPDQNTEAFFGQGTRLTVV.

This clonotype was counted many times. The chain links TRBV29-1 to TRBJ2-7; D remains unclear. V was shortened by 7 bases and J by 0 bases, with 13 bases between the two germline ends. CDR3 size: 13 residues. Per germline, CDR1 SQVTM and CDR2 ANQGSEA. CDR3 region: CSAKVGNSYEQYF. The CDR3 nucleotides read TGCAGCGCGAAAGTAGGTAACTCCTACGAGCAGTACTTC.

As regards this clonotype: A read error is possible here, since a much larger clone lies one base away. The CDR3 does not end in the conserved phenylalanine or tryptophan, so this is likely a read error. The rearrangement joins TRBV7-2 to TRBJ1-3; 8 bases fit TRBD1. V gave up 3 bases and J gave up 4 bases; unmatched junction bases: 11. CDR1 and CDR2 from the germline V gene are SGHTA and FQGNSA. This CDR3 region has 17 residues. DNA of the CDR3: TGTGCCAGCAGCTTGGGGCTGGCCAGGGGGCCAGGAAACACCATATATTCT. Protein sequence: CASSLGLARGPGNTIYS.

This clonotype appeared a few times. V is TRBV2 and J is TRBJ2-7, with a weak D call TRBD1 (6 bases). CDR3 length: 14 amino acids. V lost 4 bases and J lost 0, with 10 bases in between. Germline-derived CDR1 and CDR2 are SNHLY and FYNNEI. CDR3 nucleotides: TGTGCCAGCAGTGTCGGGACACTCTCCTACGAGCAGTACTTC. Its translation is CASSVGTLSYEQYF. The full variable domain, its missing parts supplied by reference TRBV2 and TRBJ2-7, is EPEVTQTPSHQVTQMGQEVILRCVPISNHLYFYWYRQILGQKVEFLVSFYNNEISEKSEIFDDQFSVERPDGSNFTLKIRSTKLEDSAMYFCASSVGTLSYEQYFGPGTRLTVT.

Many counts were recorded for this clonotype. The genes are TRBV20-1 and TRBJ2-7, with D perhaps TRBD1 (5 bases). The CDR3 spans 13 residues. Germline values: CDR1 DFQATT, CDR2 SNEGSKA (reference sequence). Trimming took off 4 bases at V and 0 bases at J, with 10 bases between the two ends. This chain's CDR3 is CSAKQVFSYEQYF. Here the CDR3 DNA reads TGCAGTGCTAAACAGGTGTTCTCCTACGAGCAGTACTTC.

The genes are TRBV24-1 and TRBJ2-5, with 9 bases identical to TRBD1. Germline values: CDR1 KGHDR, CDR2 SFDVKD. CDR3 length: 15 amino acids. Losses at the gene ends were 3 bases for V and 1 base for J; bases not matched to a gene: 2. CDR3 protein: CATSDGTGFQETQYF. In DNA, the CDR3 is TGTGCCACCAGTGATGGGACAGGGTTCCAAGAGACCCAGTACTTC.

This clonotype appeared a few times. This chain joins TRBV28 and TRBJ1-6; the match to TRBD1 covers 8 bases. Germline CDR1 reads MDHEN; CDR2 reads SYDVKM. The CDR3 totals 15 residues. Trimming took 6 bases from V and 2 from J; bases not matched to a gene: 3. The CDR3 DNA sequence: TGTGCCAGCAGAGGACAGGGCACCTATAATTCACCCCTCCACTTT. Translating it yields CASRGQGTYNSPLHF.

This clonotype appeared many times. V and J are TRBV4-1 and TRBJ2-5; D is perhaps TRBD2 (5 bases). V gave up 0 bases and J gave up 2 bases, with 7 bases separating them. Germline V lookup: CDR1 MGHRA, CDR2 YSYEKL. This CDR3 region has 14 residues. The CDR3 protein is CASSQDGLQETQYF. The DNA for the CDR3 is TGCGCCAGCAGCCAAGATGGACTTCAAGAGACCCAGTACTTC.

The chain has TRBV2 and TRBJ1-6; D remains ambiguous. Germline V gives CDR1 SNHLY, CDR2 FYNNEI. The CDR3 consists of 17 residues. V shed 5 bases and J shed 3 bases, with 17 bases lying between them. The CDR3 bases are TGTGCCAGCAGTTTATATAGGGATGTGTTCTATAATTCACCCCTCCACTTT. Translating it yields CASSLYRDVFYNSPLHF.

The chain joins TRBV5-8 to TRBJ2-5; TRBD1 matches 8 bases. This CDR3 contains 15 residues. Germline lookup yields CDR1 SGHTS and CDR2 YDEGEE. The V gene end was trimmed by 2 bases and the J gene end by 0 bases; junction bases not matched to a gene: 3. The CDR3 region is CASSLKQGDQETQYF. CDR3 bases: TGTGCCAGCAGCTTAAAACAGGGGGACCAAGAGACCCAGTACTTC.

Points on this clonotype: This may be a read error: a much more frequent sequence differs by one nucleotide. This rearrangement joins TRBV7-3 to TRBJ2-2; D might be TRBD2 (5 bases). CDR1 and CDR2 from the germline V gene are SGHTA and FQGTGA. This CDR3 has 15 residues. This CDR3 reads CASSLVAVVTGELVF. The CDR3 DNA sequence: TGTGCCAGCAGCTTAGTTGCGGTGGTCACCGGGGAGCTGGTTTTT.

The chain is built from TRBV29-1 and TRBJ1-1, with D possibly being TRBD1 (5 bases). The CDR3 runs to 15 residues. Germline-derived CDR1 and CDR2 are SQVTM and ANQGSEA. The V end lost 1 base, the J end lost 2 bases, and 14 bases lay between the germline ends. CDR3 in amino acids: CSVEARGGGNTEAFF. Here the CDR3 DNA reads TGCAGCGTTGAAGCAAGGGGAGGAGGAAACACTGAAGCTTTCTTT.

This clonotype was found many times. The chain recombines TRBV7-8 with TRBJ1-3; D not resolved. Germline CDR1 is SGHVS and CDR2 is FQNEAQ. CDR3 length equals 14 residues. V lost 5 bases, J lost 4 bases, and 12 bases lay in between. CDR3 nucleotides: TGTGCCAGCAGCCTAGGCCCATGGGGAAACACCATATATTTT. It specifies CASSLGPWGNTIYF.

The chain has TRBV29-1 and TRBJ2-5, with 9 bases lining up with TRBD1. This CDR3 region has 14 residues. Looked up from germline, CDR1 is SQVTM and CDR2 is ANQGSEA. Losses at the gene ends were 7 bases for V and 4 bases for J; bases not matched to a gene: 10. This chain's CDR3 is CSASSGTGSETQYF. In DNA form, the CDR3 reads TGCAGCGCCTCGTCCGGGACAGGGTCAGAGACCCAGTACTTC.

Ten or more counts support this clonotype. This chain connects TRBV5-4 to TRBJ2-7; no clear D. Trimming left V 0 bases short and J 3 bases short, with 10 bases between. Germline assignment: CDR1 SGHNT and CDR2 YYREEE (reference sequence). The CDR3 runs to 14 residues. CDR3 sequence (DNA): TGTGCCAGCAGCTTGGATAGCTTAGTCTACGAGCAGTACTTC. It encodes CASSLDSLVYEQYF.

This chain uses TRBV19 with TRBJ2-1; 9 bases fit TRBD2. Per germline, CDR1 LNHDA and CDR2 SQIVND (reference sequence). The ends lost 4 bases at V and 5 bases at J; junction bases unmatched: 3. The CDR3 is made up of 14 amino acids. CDR3 loop: CASSKWTSDNEQFF. The DNA for the CDR3 is TGTGCCAGTAGTAAGTGGACTAGCGACAATGAGCAGTTCTTC.